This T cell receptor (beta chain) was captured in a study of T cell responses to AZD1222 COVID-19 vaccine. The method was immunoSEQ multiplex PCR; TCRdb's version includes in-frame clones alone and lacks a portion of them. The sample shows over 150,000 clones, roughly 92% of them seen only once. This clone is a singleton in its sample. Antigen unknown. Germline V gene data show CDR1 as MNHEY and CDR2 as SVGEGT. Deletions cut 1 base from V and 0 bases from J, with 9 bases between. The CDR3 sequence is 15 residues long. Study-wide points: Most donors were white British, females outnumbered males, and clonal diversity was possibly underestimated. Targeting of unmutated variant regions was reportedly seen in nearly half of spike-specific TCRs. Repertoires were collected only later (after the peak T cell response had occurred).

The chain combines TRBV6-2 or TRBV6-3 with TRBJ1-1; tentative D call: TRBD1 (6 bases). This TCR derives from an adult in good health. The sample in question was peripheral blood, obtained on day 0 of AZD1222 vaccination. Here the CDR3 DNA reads TGTGCCAGCAGTTACTGGCAGGGGATGAACACTGAAGCTTTCTTT. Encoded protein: CASSYWQGMNTEAFF.